This T cell receptor (beta chain) was captured in a study of CD8 T cells in Susac syndrome. Overall study results and limits: It was acknowledged by the study that relatively few individuals were included in its TCR sequencing and HLA analysis.

A remark on this clonotype: Its antigen is unknown.

Random-hexamer reverse transcription was applied to about 0.45 to 1 ug RNA. With immunoSEQ multiplex PCR, TCR beta CDR3 was amplified across 54 Vbeta and 13 Jbeta. TCRdb reprocessed the immunoSEQ multiplex PCR reads via MiXCR and lists one record per CDR3 protein. Among 150,000 to 160,000 distinct CDR3 sequences listed, 90% to 95% were seen once. TCR beta from blood CD8+ and CD4+ T cells was sequenced. TEMRA cells underwent FACS enrichment and CD8+ and CD4+ T cells underwent negative isolation. The sequenced sample was CD8+ T cells from PBMCs. This clonotype was sampled from a human donor with multiple sclerosis.

CDR3 in amino acids: CASSPLGGLTEAFF. The CDR3 DNA reads as TGTGCCAGCAGCCCCCTCGGAGGACTAACTGAAGCTTTCTTT. The gene calls are TRBV7-9 and TRBJ1-1; D is unclear. Looked up from germline, CDR1 is SEHNR and CDR2 is FQNEAQ (reference sequence). The CDR3 contains 14 residues. The V gene lost 5 bases and the J gene lost 5 bases, with 15 bases spanning the gap.